The clone carrying this T cell receptor beta chain was counted only a few times. Profiled with immunoSEQ multiplex PCR; TCRdb holds only in-frame clones, not every one. This sample has some 96,000 clones, with approximately 87% found just once. These data belong to a study of T cell responses to AZD1222 COVID-19 vaccine. The length of the CDR3 is 14 residues. Trimming took 2 bases from V and 1 from J, leaving 8 bases between them. Per germline, CDR1 SNHLY and CDR2 FYNNEI. This chain links TRBV2 with TRBJ1-1, with no clear D. The clonotype comes from an adult in good health. The sequenced sample was peripheral blood, obtained on day 0 of MenACWY control vaccination. The CDR3 nucleotides read TGTGCCAGCAGTGAAAGAGGTCCGAACACTGAAGCTTTCTTT. Amino acids: CASSERGPNTEAFF.